Below, 32 T cell receptor beta chains from the same sample are listed, as sequenced in a study of blood T cells in healthy people across ages. A second PCR of roughly 7 to 11 cycles used a sample-barcoded 5' primer and a J-beta primer mix. TCRdb re-called the 5' RACE reads through MiXCR, storing one row per CDR3 protein. The sample lists 800,000 to 900,000 distinct CDR3 sequences; about 62% were seen once. What was sequenced was blood. Source of these receptors: a man aged 25-45 years in good health.

This clonotype was seen only once. This chain connects TRBV6-5 to TRBJ2-2; D ambiguous. The germline V and J ends were trimmed by 6 bases and 1 base, with 9 bases remaining between them. The germline V gene has CDR1 MNHEY and CDR2 SVGAGI. There are 14 residues in the CDR3. The DNA of the CDR3 is TGTGCCAGCAGGATGGAAGGGAACACCGGGGAGCTGTTTTTT. It is translated as CASRMEGNTGELFF.

V is TRBV7-9 and J is TRBJ1-5, with D unresolved. Trimming removed 1 base at V and 3 bases at J, with 4 bases between. CDR1 and CDR2 (germline): SEHNR, FQNEAQ (reference sequence). This CDR3 has 13 residues. CDR3 coding DNA: TGTGCCAGCAGCTTAGACTACAATCAGCCCCAGCATTTT. Its protein is CASSLDYNQPQHF.

The chain uses TRBV7-9 and TRBJ2-5, with D uncertain. CDR3 length: 14 amino acids. Between the trimmed V and J ends, which lost 1 base and 2 bases, there was a span of 8 bases. Germline CDR1 SEHNR, CDR2 FQNEAQ (reference sequence). This CDR3 reads CASSLGWQQETQYF. The CDR3 DNA reads TGTGCCAGCAGCTTAGGGTGGCAGCAAGAGACCCAGTACTTC.

This chain joins TRBV7-3 and TRBJ1-1, with TRBD1 identical over 9 bases. The CDR3 extends over 16 amino acids. The junction had 6 bases not matched to a gene; V was cut back by 4 bases and J by 0 bases. In germline, CDR1 is SGHTA, CDR2 FQGTGA. The DNA of the CDR3 is TGTGCCAGCAGCTCGGGACAGGGTGGGATGAACACTGAAGCTTTCTTT. It specifies CASSSGQGGMNTEAFF.

The rearrangement joins TRBV2 to TRBJ1-1, with D possibly matching TRBD1 (5 bases). CDR3 length equals 13 residues. V was clipped by 5 bases and J by 1 base, with 8 bases between them. CDR1 is SNHLY, CDR2 FYNNEI, per germline. The CDR3 spells CASSIGGNTEAFF. CDR3 in DNA: TGTGCCAGCAGTATCGGGGGGAACACTGAAGCTTTCTTT. Full variable domain (remainder filled in from reference TRBV2 and TRBJ1-1): EPEVTQTPSHQVTQMGQEVILRCVPISNHLYFYWYRQILGQKVEFLVSFYNNEISEKSEIFDDQFSVERPDGSNFTLKIRSTKLEDSAMYFCASSIGGNTEAFFGQGTRLTVV.

This clonotype has more than one count but fewer than ten. V gene TRBV6-1 combines with J gene TRBJ2-5; no reliable D call. V was pared by 1 base and J by 5 bases, with 11 bases between. The CDR3 consists of 14 residues. Germline V CDR1 and CDR2: MNHNS, SASEGT. CDR3 DNA: TGTGCCAGCAGTGAAGAGGCCGGGTGGGAGACCCAGTACTTC. It specifies CASSEEAGWETQYF.

The chain carries TRBV6-6 and TRBJ2-1, with D possibly being TRBD1 (7 bases). Looked up from germline, CDR1 is MNHNY and CDR2 is SVGAGI (reference sequence). With 2 bases removed from V and 2 bases from J, the gap between germline ends came to 10 bases. This CDR3 is 15 amino acids long. CDR3 nucleotides: TGTGCCAGCAGTTACCAGGGGGGACCCTACAATGAGCAGTTCTTC. Its translation: CASSYQGGPYNEQFF.

The chain links TRBV9 to TRBJ1-6; D unresolved. This CDR3 region has 14 residues. Germline CDR1 SGDLS, CDR2 YYNGEE. Trimming stripped 1 base from V and 7 bases from J, with 9 bases between. As DNA, the CDR3 is TGTGCCAGCAGCGTAAGTGCTGGGAATTCACCCCTCCACTTT. It codes for CASSVSAGNSPLHF.

A remark on this clonotype: An end of the junction does not agree with germline; a read error may underlie this. V is TRBV29-1 and J is TRBJ2-3, with D possibly being TRBD1 (6 bases). There are 15 residues in the CDR3. CDR1 is SQVTM, CDR2 ANQGSEA, per germline. This CDR3 reads CNVEGGNGYTDTQYF. The CDR3 DNA reads as TGCAACGTTGAAGGGGGAAACGGGTACACAGATACGCAGTATTTT.

This clonotype showed up just a few times. At one end, the junction sequence differs from germline, possibly due to a read error. The chain has TRBV20-1 and TRBJ2-4; possibly TRBD1 or TRBD2 for D (5 bases each). Germline-derived CDR1 and CDR2 are DFQATT and SNEGSKA (reference sequence). There are 14 residues in the CDR3. DNA for the CDR3: TGCAGTGGGGGGTCCGGGGTCGACAAAAATATTCAGTACTTC. Amino acid sequence: CSGGSGVDKNIQYF.

This clonotype was observed a handful of times. CDR3 amino acids: CSVASGGPTDTQYF. The CDR3 nucleotides are TGCAGCGTGGCTAGCGGGGGGCCCACAGATACGCAGTATTTT. V and J are TRBV29-1 and TRBJ2-3; 11 nucleotides line up with TRBD2. Germline CDR1 is SQVTM and CDR2 is ANQGSEA. The trim removed 6 bases at V and 2 bases at J, leaving 4 bases unmatched. The CDR3 has 14 residues.

The rearrangement joins TRBV7-9 to TRBJ1-5, with D possibly matching TRBD1 (5 bases). CDR3 length: 13 amino acids. Trimming stripped 6 bases from V and 9 bases from J, with 15 bases between. CDR1 and CDR2 from the germline V gene are SEHNR and FQNEAQ (reference sequence). The CDR3 protein is CASSPGFSRPQHF. In DNA form, the CDR3 reads TGTGCCAGCAGTCCAGGGTTTTCCCGGCCCCAGCATTTT.

V and J are TRBV5-1 and TRBJ2-3, with D perhaps matching TRBD1 (7 bases). Deletions cut 6 bases from V and 4 bases from J, with 15 bases between. From germline, CDR1 is SGHRS and CDR2 YFSETQ. CDR3 length: 14 amino acids. The chain's CDR3 is CASKDRASADTQYF. CDR3 in DNA: TGCGCCAGCAAAGACAGGGCTAGCGCAGATACGCAGTATTTT.

This clonotype has just a few counts. The chain combines TRBV4-1 with TRBJ2-7, with 9 bases that match TRBD1. Trimming took 4 bases from V and 7 from J; bases not matched to a gene: 14. CDR1 is MGHRA and CDR2 is YSYEKL in the germline V gene. The CDR3 consists of 16 residues. For the CDR3, the DNA is TGCGCCAGCAGCCGATCGGGACAGGGAGGGCTGTTGGAGCAGTACTTC. Amino acid sequence: CASSRSGQGGLLEQYF.

This clonotype was seen just once. One end of the junction does not line up with germline, which may come from a read error. The J gene is TRBJ2-6, the V gene TRBV5-4; D is possibly TRBD1 (6 bases). The CDR3 runs 18 residues. Germline V gives CDR1 SGHNT, CDR2 YYREEE (reference sequence). DNA for the CDR3: TGTGCCAGCGGCTTGGGAACTACAGGGTTCTCTGGGGCCAACGTCCTGACTTTC. Its translation: CASGLGTTGFSGANVLTF.

This clonotype came up a few times. V usage is TRBV24-1 and J usage is TRBJ2-5, with TRBD2 matching 9 bases. The ends lost 3 bases at V and 2 bases at J; junction bases unmatched: 3. The length of the CDR3 is 15 residues. From germline, CDR1 is KGHDR and CDR2 SFDVKD. CDR3 sequence: CATSDATSGQETQYF. As DNA, the CDR3 is TGTGCCACCAGTGATGCGACTAGCGGACAAGAGACCCAGTACTTC.

The chain carries TRBV29-1 and TRBJ2-5, with D tentatively TRBD1 (6 bases). Trimming stripped 8 bases from V and 5 bases from J, with 21 bases between. Germline V gives CDR1 SQVTM, CDR2 ANQGSEA. The CDR3 extends over 14 amino acids. The CDR3 coding sequence is TGCAGCACGACCGGGACACGTCAAAGGGAGACCCAGTACTTC. Protein sequence: CSTTGTRQRETQYF.

The rearrangement uses TRBV6-5 and TRBJ1-1; D uncertain. The V end lost 0 bases, the J end lost 4 bases, and 12 bases lay between the germline ends. CDR1 is MNHEY and CDR2 is SVGAGI in the germline V gene. The CDR3 has 15 amino acids. CDR3 nucleotide sequence: TGTGCCAGCAGTTACTCTGGTGGGAAGGGCACTGAAGCTTTCTTT. This sequence encodes CASSYSGGKGTEAFF.

This clonotype was observed a handful of times. The DNA for the CDR3 is TGTGCCAGCAGGACGTACAGAAACGAGCAGTACTTC. This encodes CASRTYRNEQYF. The gene calls are TRBV6-5 and TRBJ2-7; D uncertain. CDR3 length equals 12 residues. With 6 bases removed from V and 5 bases from J, the gap between germline ends came to 11 bases. The germline CDR1 and CDR2 sequences are MNHEY and SVGAGI.

V gene TRBV28 combines with J gene TRBJ2-1; 7 bases map to TRBD1. This CDR3 has 15 residues. Germline values: CDR1 MDHEN, CDR2 SYDVKM. The trim removed 6 bases at V and 2 bases at J, leaving 7 bases unmatched. The CDR3 loop is CASRFRDSPYNEQFF. In DNA form, the CDR3 reads TGTGCCAGCAGATTCCGGGACAGCCCCTACAATGAGCAGTTCTTC.

The chain combines TRBV20-1 with TRBJ2-5, with TRBD2 matching 11 bases. V lost 3 bases and J lost 2; bases outside the gene matches: 8. The CDR3 runs to 16 residues. Germline V gives CDR1 DFQATT, CDR2 SNEGSKA (reference sequence). DNA for the CDR3: TGCAGTGCTAGTACTAGCGGGGGAGGGAGGCAAGAGACCCAGTACTTC. Translating it yields CSASTSGGGRQETQYF.

The gene calls are TRBV7-6 and TRBJ2-4; the D is unclear. The end of the DNA aligns better with TRBJ2-7, so the J call may be wrong. CDR1 and CDR2 (germline): SGHVS, FNYEAQ. This CDR3 has 12 amino acids. CDR3 in amino acids: CASSLRPLEQYF. The DNA for the CDR3 is TGTGCCAGCAGCTTAAGGCCCCTCGAGCAGTACTTC.

This clonotype has a single count. The V and J genes are TRBV3-1 and TRBJ1-4; D uncertain. V shed 4 bases and J shed 0 bases, with 9 bases lying between them. Per germline, CDR1 LGHDT and CDR2 YNNKEL (reference sequence). The CDR3 totals 15 residues. As DNA, the CDR3 is TGTGCCAGCAGCCGAGAGCTTGCAACTAATGAAAAACTGTTTTTT. Residues: CASSRELATNEKLFF.

V usage is TRBV9 and J usage is TRBJ2-4, with 10 bases fitting TRBD1. The tail of the sequence fits TRBJ2-7 better, so the J call may be wrong. The CDR3 extends over 14 amino acids. Germline CDR1 reads SGDLS; CDR2 reads YYNGEE. The CDR3 nucleotides read TGTGCCAGCAGCGGCAGGACAGGGGGGAACGAGCAGTACTTC. Its protein product is CASSGRTGGNEQYF.

This clonotype was observed a few times. V is TRBV7-3 and J is TRBJ1-6, with unresolved D. Between the trimmed V and J ends, which lost 5 bases and 9 bases, there was a span of 14 bases. The CDR3 is 14 amino acids. Per germline, CDR1 SGHTA and CDR2 FQGTGA. The CDR3 bases are TGTGCCAGCAGCCGGTCCGGCACGGGTTCACCCCTCCACTTT. Protein product: CASSRSGTGSPLHF.

The chain joins TRBV29-1 to TRBJ1-2; 7 positions agree with TRBD1. The CDR3 is 12 amino acids. Trimming took 7 bases from V and 4 from J; bases not matched to a gene: 6. From germline, CDR1 is SQVTM and CDR2 ANQGSEA. CDR3 sequence: CSETGDGYGYTF. CDR3 DNA sequence: TGCAGCGAAACAGGGGACGGCTATGGCTACACCTTC.

The genes are TRBV6-1 and TRBJ2-5; TRBD1 matches at 7 bases. The CDR3 extends over 14 amino acids. Germline V gene sequence: CDR1 MNHNS, CDR2 SASEGT. J was trimmed by 4 bases and V by 3 bases; bases with no gene match: 5. The CDR3 is CASSDLPGGETQYF. The CDR3 DNA sequence: TGTGCCAGCAGTGACCTTCCAGGGGGAGAGACCCAGTACTTC.

This clonotype was found a few times. V is TRBV4-3 and J is TRBJ2-1; possibly TRBD1 or TRBD2 for D (5 bases each). The CDR3 loop spans 15 amino acids. V was trimmed by 0 bases and J by 8 bases, leaving 14 bases between them. Germline CDR1 and CDR2: LGHNA and YSLEER. The CDR3 spells CASSQEGPPGHEQFF. Written as DNA, the CDR3 is TGCGCCAGCAGCCAAGAGGGACCCCCAGGCCATGAGCAGTTCTTC.

This rearrangement joins TRBV4-3 to TRBJ2-7; 7 bases align to TRBD1. TRBJ2-5 explains the end of the DNA better; the J call may be wrong. This CDR3 contains 15 residues. Germline lookup yields CDR1 LGHNA and CDR2 YSLEER. CDR3 residues: CASSQDKSQGETQYF. The DNA of the CDR3 is TGCGCCAGCAGCCAAGACAAATCACAGGGGGAGACCCAGTACTTC.

This sequence joins TRBV12-3 or TRBV12-4 and TRBJ2-1; D may be TRBD2 (5 bases). Trimming took 7 bases from V and 5 from J, leaving 15 bases between them. This CDR3 is built from 14 residues. CDR3 DNA sequence: TGTGCCAGCAAGATTTCCGTCGGGGACAATGAGCAGTTCTTC. This sequence encodes CASKISVGDNEQFF.

The rearrangement uses TRBV7-2 and TRBJ1-2; 8 nucleotides line up with TRBD1. The CDR3 is 16 amino acids. V shed 0 bases, J shed 4 bases, and the junction held 7 bases outside the gene matches. CDR1 is SGHTA, CDR2 FQGNSA, per germline. The CDR3 sequence: CASSLAGQAEGYGYTF. For the CDR3, the DNA is TGTGCCAGCAGCTTAGCGGGACAGGCCGAGGGCTATGGCTACACCTTC.

The chain is built from TRBV27 and TRBJ2-6; 7 bases match TRBD1. J gave up 1 base and V 8 bases, and 11 bases lay outside the gene matches. The CDR3 consists of 17 residues. In germline, CDR1 is MNHEY, CDR2 SMNVEV (reference sequence). CDR3 in DNA: TGTGCCAGCTCCGTAACAGGGGTCGGGTCTGGGGCCAACGTCCTGACTTTC. The encoded protein is CASSVTGVGSGANVLTF.